Presented here are 31 T cell receptor beta chains from one specimen sequenced in a study of cytomegalovirus exposure and HLA in healthy donors (dated by TCRdb to about 2017). Library prep was done by the immunoSEQ multiplex PCR assay. The multiplex PCR relied on a mix of 60 forward primers for TCR Vbeta segments and 13 reverse primers for TCR Jbeta segments. The source is immuneACCESS, and TCRdb retained only in-frame sequences with V and J called. Part of the clones is not carried over; for the studies checked, unresolved V genes explain less than half of this, and the remainder is unexplained. This sample lists about 110,000 clones; roughly 80% were detected once. 3% to 4.5% of the sample comes from the top ten. Sequencing input: PBMCs. These receptors originate from a man in his fifties or sixties in good health and CMV-seronegative.

This clone has just one count. The rearrangement links TRBV19 to TRBJ1-1; 9 nucleotides match TRBD1. Germline CDR1 reads LNHDA; CDR2 reads SQIVND (reference sequence). The CDR3 runs 14 residues. Germline trimming cut 4 bases from V and 4 bases from J; bases unmatched to any gene: 4. Here the CDR3 DNA reads TGTGCCAGTAGTAAACAGGGGGCGAGCACTGAAGCTTTCTTT. Translation: CASSKQGASTEAFF.

V is TRBV18 and J is TRBJ1-1; 7 bases match TRBD1. Germline CDR1 KGHSH, CDR2 LQKENI. This CDR3 is built from 13 residues. The V segment lost 5 bases and the J segment 3 bases; nucleotides outside the gene matches: 3. CDR3 sequence: CASSWDRHTEAFF. CDR3 nucleotides: TGTGCCAGCTCATGGGACAGACACACTGAAGCTTTCTTT.

The chain has TRBV7-9 and TRBJ2-7; D gene unclear. This CDR3 spans 14 amino acids. Trimming stripped 4 bases from V and 5 bases from J, with 15 bases between. Germline values: CDR1 SEHNR, CDR2 FQNEAQ (reference sequence). CDR3 bases: TGTGCCAGCAGCTCCACCATCAGGCCCAACGAGCAGTACTTC. It is translated as CASSSTIRPNEQYF. Full variable domain (remainder filled in from reference TRBV7-9 and TRBJ2-7): DTGVSQNPRHKITKRGQNVTFRCDPISEHNRLYWYRQTLGQGPEFLTYFQNEAQLEKSRLLSDRFSAERPKGSFSTLEIQRTEQGDSAMYLCASSSTIRPNEQYFGPGTRLTVT.

The chain is built from TRBV7-2 and TRBJ2-5; D is ambiguous. The germline V gene encodes CDR1 SGHTA and CDR2 FQGNSA. The CDR3 is 13 residues long. V lost 1 base to trimming and J lost 5 bases, with 8 bases between them. The CDR3 sequence is CASSLEPPETQYF. DNA for the CDR3: TGTGCCAGCAGCTTAGAGCCCCCCGAGACCCAGTACTTC.

This chain connects TRBV29-1 to TRBJ2-5, with TRBD1 matching 7 bases. The CDR3 spans 12 residues. The V segment lost 5 bases and the J segment 4 bases; nucleotides outside the gene matches: 4. Germline V lookup: CDR1 SQVTM, CDR2 ANQGSEA. CDR3 DNA sequence: TGCAGCGTTAGTAGGGGGCTAGAGACCCAGTACTTC. Protein product: CSVSRGLETQYF.

The V call is TRBV27, the J call TRBJ1-2; 8 positions agree with TRBD1. V lost 5 bases and J lost 7; bases outside the gene matches: 3. The CDR3 extends over 12 amino acids. Per germline, CDR1 MNHEY and CDR2 SMNVEV (reference sequence). For the CDR3, the DNA is TGTGCCAGCAGTCCAGGGACAGGTGGCTACACCTTC. Translated: CASSPGTGGYTF.

This chain joins TRBV7-8 and TRBJ1-1; D gene unclear. Trimming took off 3 bases at V and 8 bases at J, with 13 bases between the two ends. This CDR3 has 13 residues. The germline gives CDR1 SGHVS, CDR2 FQNEAQ. This CDR3 is CASSFPEGTEAFF. In nucleotides, the CDR3 is TGTGCCAGCAGCTTCCCCGAGGGTACGGAAGCTTTCTTT.

The chain employs TRBV29-1 and TRBJ2-2; 7 positions match TRBD1. The CDR3 contains 14 residues. The V gene end was trimmed by 7 bases and the J gene end by 0 bases; junction bases not matched to a gene: 5. CDR1 SQVTM and CDR2 ANQGSEA come from the germline V gene. The CDR3 is CSGSGTANTGELFF. The CDR3 region has the DNA TGCAGCGGGTCCGGGACAGCGAACACCGGGGAGCTGTTTTTT.

This rearrangement joins TRBV7-8 to TRBJ1-6, with 9 nucleotides matching TRBD1. There are 18 residues in the CDR3. Germline CDR1 SGHVS, CDR2 FQNEAQ. V dropped 4 bases and J dropped 8; count of bases not matched to a gene: 15. DNA for the CDR3: TGTGCCAGCAGCTGGTTCGGTCAGGGACAGGGAATACATTCACCCCTCCACTTT. It is translated as CASSWFGQGQGIHSPLHF.

V gene TRBV2 combines with J gene TRBJ2-7; TRBD1 is a possible D gene (9 bases). This CDR3 region has 17 residues. From germline, CDR1 is SNHLY and CDR2 FYNNEI. The V end was cut by 3 bases, the J end by 3 bases, with 21 bases between. CDR3 protein: CASSDPPGGTGNYEQYF. The CDR3 coding sequence is TGTGCCAGCAGTGACCCCCCGGGAGGGACAGGGAACTACGAGCAGTACTTC.

This clone was seen a few times. This rearrangement joins TRBV19 to TRBJ2-2; 7 nucleotides line up with TRBD2. The CDR3 runs 15 residues. With V trimmed by 5 bases and J by 3 bases, 6 bases remained unmatched. Germline-derived CDR1 and CDR2 are LNHDA and SQIVND (reference sequence). The CDR3 loop is CASSLAGRDTGELFF. In DNA, the CDR3 is TGTGCCAGTAGTCTGGCAGGGAGGGACACCGGGGAGCTGTTTTTT.

This sequence joins TRBV28 and TRBJ2-1; the D gene is possibly TRBD1 (5 bases). Trimming cost V 6 bases and J 5 bases, with 17 bases left between them. The CDR3 runs 15 residues. Germline assignment: CDR1 MDHEN and CDR2 SYDVKM. CDR3 loop: CASRQETRLDNEQFF. DNA of the CDR3: TGTGCCAGCAGACAGGAGACCCGTTTGGACAATGAGCAGTTCTTC.

This clone was picked up a small number of times. The chain couples TRBV5-6 to TRBJ2-4; possible D gene TRBD1, 5 bases. The CDR3 is made up of 16 amino acids. V lost 0 bases to trimming and J lost 0 bases, with 10 bases between them. Germline CDR1 SGHDT, CDR2 YYEEEE. The CDR3 sequence is CASSLVGQGAKNIQYF. Here the CDR3 DNA reads TGTGCCAGCAGCTTGGTAGGGCAGGGAGCCAAAAACATTCAGTACTTC. Using reference TRBV5-6 and TRBJ2-4 for the parts outside the CDR3, the full variable domain is DAGVTQSPTHLIKTRGQQVTLRCSPKSGHDTVSWYQQALGQGPQFIFQYYEEEERQRGNFPDRFSGHQFPNYSSELNVNALLLGDSALYLCASSLVGQGAKNIQYFGAGTRLSVL.

The V and J genes are TRBV7-9 and TRBJ1-2; 8 bases map to TRBD1. Losses at the gene ends were 4 bases for V and 4 bases for J; bases not matched to a gene: 5. Per germline, CDR1 SEHNR and CDR2 FQNEAQ (reference sequence). There are 14 residues in the CDR3. The CDR3 DNA is TGTGCCAGCAGCTCCGGACAGGGTGTCTATGGCTACACCTTC. The encoded protein is CASSSGQGVYGYTF.

This sequence joins TRBV5-1 and TRBJ2-1; D may be TRBD1 (5 bases). CDR3 length: 15 amino acids. Germline lookup yields CDR1 SGHRS and CDR2 YFSETQ. The ends were cut back, 5 bases at V and 7 bases at J, with 19 bases in the middle. The CDR3 sequence is CASSIQPRVENEQFF. Written as DNA, the CDR3 is TGCGCCAGCAGTATACAACCCAGGGTAGAAAATGAGCAGTTCTTC.

The chain carries TRBV6-5 and TRBJ2-4, with D tentatively TRBD2 (7 bases). Between the trimmed V and J ends, which lost 2 bases and 5 bases, there was a span of 13 bases. CDR1 MNHEY and CDR2 SVGAGI come from the germline V gene. The CDR3 is 15 amino acids. CDR3 residues: CASSYGGGLQNIQYF. For the CDR3, the DNA is TGTGCCAGCAGTTACGGGGGGGGGCTTCAAAACATTCAGTACTTC.

The rearrangement links TRBV5-5 to TRBJ1-2; possible D gene TRBD1, 5 bases. This CDR3 has 12 amino acids. V was trimmed by 4 bases and J by 5 bases, leaving 9 bases between them. CDR1 and CDR2 (germline): SGHKS, YYEKEE (reference sequence). CDR3 protein: CASSVGQYGYTF. The DNA for the CDR3 is TGTGCCAGCAGCGTGGGGCAGTATGGCTACACCTTC. Full variable domain (rest looked up from reference TRBV5-5 and TRBJ1-2): DAGVTQSPTHLIKTRGQQVTLRCSPISGHKSVSWYQQVLGQGPQFIFQYYEKEERGRGNFPDRFSARQFPNYSSELNVNALLLGDSALYLCASSVGQYGYTFGSGTRLTVV.

The chain carries TRBV7-3 and TRBJ2-2; 8 nucleotides line up with TRBD1. The CDR3 length is 15 residues. Germline CDR1 SGHTA, CDR2 FQGTGA. The ends lost 7 bases at V and 1 base at J; junction bases unmatched: 5. CDR3 amino acids: CASTTDRENTGELFF. The CDR3 DNA reads as TGTGCCAGCACCACGGACAGGGAGAACACCGGGGAGCTGTTTTTT.

The rearrangement uses TRBV9 and TRBJ2-5; unclear D gene. The germline CDR1 and CDR2 sequences are SGDLS and YYNGEE. The V end lost 3 bases, the J end lost 0 bases, and 9 bases lay between the germline ends. This CDR3 has 14 amino acids. CDR3 DNA: TGTGCCAGCAGCGACCCCCGGGACCAAGAGACCCAGTACTTC. This sequence encodes CASSDPRDQETQYF.

The chain links TRBV5-1 to TRBJ2-4; unclear D gene. The CDR3 extends over 17 amino acids. Germline V lookup: CDR1 SGHRS, CDR2 YFSETQ. V lost 0 bases and J lost 0, with 13 bases in between. The CDR3 loop reads CASSLEANLLAKNIQYF. The CDR3 DNA reads as TGCGCCAGCAGCTTGGAAGCCAACCTGTTAGCCAAAAACATTCAGTACTTC.

The chain employs TRBV4-1 and TRBJ2-1; 7 bases line up with TRBD2. The CDR3 spans 17 residues. V shed 0 bases, J shed 7 bases, and the junction held 12 bases outside the gene matches. CDR1 and CDR2 from the germline V gene are MGHRA and YSYEKL. The chain's CDR3 is CASSQERGGGWVNEQFF. CDR3 bases: TGCGCCAGCAGCCAAGAACGGGGCGGGGGTTGGGTTAATGAGCAGTTCTTC.

V gene TRBV6-4 combines with J gene TRBJ2-5; 10 bases fit TRBD2. This CDR3 is built from 19 residues. The V and J ends lost 4 bases and 3 bases, in that order; junction bases with no gene match: 17. The germline CDR1 and CDR2 sequences are MRHNA and SNTAGT. This chain's CDR3 is CASSVSSGGLTPPKETQYF. The CDR3 nucleotides read TGTGCCAGCAGTGTTAGTAGCGGGGGGCTCACGCCCCCCAAAGAGACCCAGTACTTC.

The rearrangement uses TRBV7-3 and TRBJ1-3; possibly TRBD1 for D (5 bases). Germline CDR1 and CDR2: SGHTA and FQGTGA. V was cut by 1 base and J by 2 bases, with 6 bases left in between. The CDR3 has 14 residues. The CDR3 is CASSLKGAGNTIYF. The CDR3 bases are TGTGCCAGCAGCTTAAAAGGGGCTGGAAACACCATATATTTT.

This chain connects TRBV12-5 to TRBJ2-3; 7 positions agree with TRBD2. CDR3 size: 15 residues. V lost 4 bases and J lost 4; bases outside the gene matches: 8. Germline lookup yields CDR1 LGHNT and CDR2 FRNRAP. DNA of the CDR3: TGTGCTAGTGGTTCCCCCTGGGGGGGAGCAGATACGCAGTATTTT. This sequence encodes CASGSPWGGADTQYF. The full variable domain, in which reference TRBV12-5 and TRBJ2-3 provide the parts outside the CDR3, is DARVTQTPRHKVTEMGQEVTMRCQPILGHNTVFWYRQTMMQGLELLAYFRNRAPLDDSGMPKDRFSAEMPDATLATLKIQPSEPRDSAVYFCASGSPWGGADTQYFGPGTRLTVL.

This clone was seen a single time. The chain carries TRBV7-9 and TRBJ2-1, with 12 positions matching TRBD2. The trim removed 4 bases at V and 4 bases at J, leaving 5 bases unmatched. CDR1 SEHNR and CDR2 FQNEAQ come from the germline V gene (reference sequence). This CDR3 is 16 amino acids long. The CDR3: CASSSVLAGGYNEQFF. CDR3 nucleotide sequence: TGTGCCAGCAGCTCAGTACTAGCGGGGGGTTACAATGAGCAGTTCTTC.

The rearrangement links TRBV5-5 to TRBJ2-7, with 8 bases that match TRBD1. The germline V gene has CDR1 SGHKS and CDR2 YYEKEE (reference sequence). The CDR3 is 13 residues long. V lost 4 bases and J lost 6; bases outside the gene matches: 6. In nucleotides, the CDR3 is TGTGCCAGCAGCCCGGGACAGGCTTCCGAGCAGTACGTC. Protein sequence: CASSPGQASEQYV.

This clone came up once. The CDR3 nucleotides read TGCGCCAGCACCAGCGGGGACAGGGCCTACAATGAGCAGTTCTTC. It yields the protein CASTSGDRAYNEQFF. The J gene is TRBJ2-1, the V gene TRBV5-1; TRBD1 matches at 9 bases. Looked up from germline, CDR1 is SGHRS and CDR2 is YFSETQ. With 6 bases clipped from V and 2 bases from J, the junction kept 6 bases outside the gene matches. The CDR3 loop spans 15 amino acids.

The chain uses TRBV5-1 and TRBJ1-2; D is unresolved. With 0 bases removed from V and 1 base from J, the gap between germline ends came to 13 bases. CDR3 length equals 16 residues. The V gene's germline CDR1 is SGHRS and CDR2 YFSETQ. The CDR3: CASSLVPAAGNYGYTF. CDR3 nucleotides: TGCGCCAGCAGCTTGGTCCCAGCGGCGGGTAACTATGGCTACACCTTC.

This clone was counted a single time. The chain carries TRBV30 and TRBJ1-4; D gene uncertain. There are 14 residues in the CDR3. Germline CDR1 is GTSNPN and CDR2 is SVGIG (reference sequence). V was clipped by 4 bases and J by 4 bases, with 13 bases between them. The CDR3 reads CAWMKRGFNEKLFF. Here the CDR3 DNA reads TGTGCCTGGATGAAGAGAGGGTTTAATGAAAAACTGTTTTTT.

The chain uses TRBV11-2 and TRBJ2-1; unclear D gene. This CDR3 comprises 14 residues. Germline V CDR1 and CDR2: SGHAT, FQNNGV. Trimming removed 2 bases at V and 0 bases at J, with 5 bases between. CDR3 region: CASSLSSSYNEQFF. CDR3 in DNA: TGTGCCAGCAGCTTATCATCCTCCTACAATGAGCAGTTCTTC.

The chain joins TRBV7-9 to TRBJ2-1; 11 nucleotides line up with TRBD2. The CDR3 is made up of 16 amino acids. V shed 2 bases and J 4 bases; nucleotides not matched to a gene: 4. Germline lookup yields CDR1 SEHNR and CDR2 FQNEAQ (reference sequence). In nucleotides, the CDR3 is TGTGCCAGCAGCTTACCTAGCGGGGGGACATACAATGAGCAGTTCTTC. Its protein product is CASSLPSGGTYNEQFF.